This TCR beta chain was sequenced for a study of blood T cell repertoires in COVID-19. Overall study context: The United States, Italy and Spain supplied acute and convalescent COVID-19 samples.

This clone was observed once. Generated by immunoSEQ multiplex PCR, the TCRdb table keeps only in-frame clones and is missing some. Of 200,000 to 250,000 clones detected, 75% to 90% appear once; the ten largest clones hold about 6.3%. The receptor comes from a man aged 60 to 75 who had recovered from COVID-19. The sample taken for sequencing was peripheral blood.

The CDR3 region is CASRAHRDPTNEKLFF. Here the CDR3 DNA reads TGTGCCAGTAGGGCGCACAGGGATCCAACTAATGAAAAACTGTTTTTT. The chain joins TRBV19 to TRBJ1-4; D is perhaps TRBD1 (6 bases). The V gene lost 6 bases and the J gene lost 0 bases, with 14 bases spanning the gap. The CDR3 length is 16 residues. Germline CDR1 LNHDA, CDR2 SQIVND (reference sequence).